The 18 T cell receptor beta chains given below trace back to one sample, sequenced in a study of beta chain features in type 1 diabetes. Expressed TCRB transcripts were sequenced because the isolated RNA had all been reverse transcribed beforehand. The method was immunoSEQ multiplex PCR; TCRdb's version includes in-frame clones alone and lacks a portion of them. The table records roughly 380,000 clones, less than 20% of them present only once. The source material was naive CD4+ T cells from blood. All receptors come from a woman under 30 in good health.

This clone was observed a few times. The V gene is TRBV30, the J gene TRBJ2-7; a possible D gene is TRBD1 (5 bases). CDR3 size: 11 residues. CDR1 GTSNPN and CDR2 SVGIG come from the germline V gene (reference sequence). V was cut by 5 bases and J by 2 bases, with 7 bases left in between. Here the CDR3 reads CAWQTAYEQYF. The CDR3 DNA reads as TGTGCCTGGCAGACAGCCTACGAGCAGTACTTC.

This clone was seen a few times. This rearrangement joins TRBV29-1 to TRBJ2-7; 8 nucleotides match TRBD2. Losses at the gene ends were 7 bases for V and 4 bases for J; bases not matched to a gene: 12. CDR1 and CDR2 (germline): SQVTM, ANQGSEA. CDR3 length: 14 amino acids. For the CDR3, the DNA is TGCAGCGCGGGGACTAACGCGGGAGGTTACGAGCAGTACTTC. Translating gives CSAGTNAGGYEQYF.

The CDR3 DNA sequence: TGCGCCAGCAGCCTCGACACCTCTGAGTACAATGAGCAGTTCTTC. Residues: CASSLDTSEYNEQFF. The chain recombines TRBV5-1 with TRBJ2-1; unclear D gene. This CDR3 spans 15 amino acids. The germline V gene encodes CDR1 SGHRS and CDR2 YFSETQ. Trimming took 4 bases from V and 4 from J, leaving 15 bases between them.

The rearrangement uses TRBV2 and TRBJ2-5; perhaps TRBD2 as D (6 bases). Per germline, CDR1 SNHLY and CDR2 FYNNEI. CDR3 size: 15 residues. Trimming pared 0 bases from V and 2 bases from J, leaving 10 bases between. CDR3: CASSEALRGQETQYF. In DNA, the CDR3 is TGTGCCAGCAGTGAAGCGCTTCGGGGGCAAGAGACCCAGTACTTC.

This chain uses TRBV5-1 with TRBJ1-1, with 7 bases identical to TRBD1. Germline assignment: CDR1 SGHRS and CDR2 YFSETQ. J gave up 4 bases and V 4 bases, and 7 bases lay outside the gene matches. The length of the CDR3 is 14 residues. In DNA, the CDR3 is TGCGCCAGCAGCGGCACAGGGGCCCCCACTGAAGCTTTCTTT. Its translation: CASSGTGAPTEAFF.

The CDR3 bases are TGTGCCACCCGACTAGCGGGGGGCATCACAGATACGCAGTATTTT. Protein sequence: CATRLAGGITDTQYF. The chain uses TRBV15 and TRBJ2-3; TRBD2 matches at 13 bases. The CDR3 is made up of 15 amino acids. Losses at the gene ends were 8 bases for V and 2 bases for J; bases not matched to a gene: 4. The germline CDR1 and CDR2 sequences are LNHNV and YYDKDF (reference sequence).

Notes on this clone: The junction does not match germline at one end; this may be a read error. The CDR3 region has the DNA TGTGCCAGCAGCCTACAAGCGGAACGGGTTTTT. Translation gives CASSLQAERVF. This chain links TRBV5-6 with TRBJ2-2; a weak D match, TRBD2 (5 bases). The CDR3 contains 11 residues. Germline V gene lookup returns CDR1 SGHDT and CDR2 YYEEEE. The variable domain in full, completed from reference TRBV5-6 and TRBJ2-2, reads DAGVTQSPTHLIKTRGQQVTLRCSPKSGHDTVSWYQQALGQGPQFIFQYYEEEERQRGNFPDRFSGHQFPNYSSELNVNALLLGDSALYLCASSLQAERVFGEGSRLTVL.

This clone showed up just a few times. The chain couples TRBV9 to TRBJ2-1; the match to TRBD2 covers 7 bases. This CDR3 region has 15 residues. The germline V gene encodes CDR1 SGDLS and CDR2 YYNGEE. With V trimmed by 4 bases and J by 0 bases, 4 bases remained unmatched. The CDR3, as DNA: TGTGCCAGCAGCTCAGCGGGGAGCTCCTACAATGAGCAGTTCTTC. Translating gives CASSSAGSSYNEQFF.

This chain links TRBV9 with TRBJ2-1, with 11 bases matching TRBD1. Germline assignment: CDR1 SGDLS and CDR2 YYNGEE. With 2 bases clipped from V and 5 bases from J, the junction kept 12 bases outside the gene matches. CDR3 length equals 18 residues. CDR3 bases: TGTGCCAGCAGCGTCTCCTCGTGGACAGGGGGCGGGCACAATGAGCAGTTCTTC. Its protein product is CASSVSSWTGGGHNEQFF.

V usage is TRBV7-9 and J usage is TRBJ2-2; TRBD1 might be the D (5 bases). Germline CDR1 is SEHNR and CDR2 is FQNEAQ (reference sequence). This CDR3 is 13 amino acids long. V gave up 1 base and J gave up 5 bases, with 5 bases separating them. The CDR3 DNA reads as TGTGCCAGCAGCTTAGAGGGGACCGGGGAGCTGTTTTTT. Translation: CASSLEGTGELFF.

V is TRBV4-1 and J is TRBJ2-1, with a possible D match to TRBD1 (6 bases). This CDR3 has 16 amino acids. Per the germline V gene, CDR1 is MGHRA and CDR2 is YSYEKL. Between the trimmed V and J ends, which lost 0 bases and 0 bases, there was a span of 9 bases. The DNA for the CDR3 is TGCGCCAGCAGCCAAGACCGGACAGTCTCCTACAATGAGCAGTTCTTC. This codes for CASSQDRTVSYNEQFF.

V and J are TRBV4-1 and TRBJ2-5, with 10 bases fitting TRBD2. Germline CDR1 and CDR2: MGHRA and YSYEKL. Unmatched junction bases numbered 9, after V lost 3 bases and J lost 5 bases. The CDR3 length is 16 residues. In DNA, the CDR3 is TGCGCCAGCAGCCAGGGGCCAGCGGGGGGGCACGAGACCCAGTACTTC. Its translation is CASSQGPAGGHETQYF.

This clone was seen a few times. The chain recombines TRBV2 with TRBJ2-1, with TRBD2 matching over 15 bases. CDR1 SNHLY and CDR2 FYNNEI come from the germline V gene. The CDR3 contains 15 residues. V shed 4 bases, J shed 9 bases, and the junction held 4 bases outside the gene matches. CDR3 sequence: CASSGTSGRAAEQFF. In DNA, the CDR3 is TGTGCCAGCAGTGGGACTAGCGGGAGGGCCGCTGAGCAGTTCTTC.

This clone occurred a few times. The chain uses TRBV27 and TRBJ1-5, with 9 bases aligning to TRBD1. V dropped 5 bases and J dropped 6; count of bases not matched to a gene: 5. This CDR3 contains 14 residues. Germline V lookup: CDR1 MNHEY, CDR2 SMNVEV (reference sequence). CDR3 loop: CASSPGTGFQPQHF. CDR3 nucleotide sequence: TGTGCCAGCAGTCCTGGGACAGGGTTTCAGCCCCAGCATTTT.

V is TRBV4-1 and J is TRBJ1-2; no clear D gene. Germline lookup yields CDR1 MGHRA and CDR2 YSYEKL. V was clipped by 4 bases and J by 3 bases, with 18 bases between them. The CDR3 totals 16 residues. The CDR3 here is CASSRIRGGTYYGYTF. The CDR3 coding sequence is TGCGCCAGCAGCCGAATCCGGGGAGGAACTTACTATGGCTACACCTTC.

The rearrangement joins TRBV11-3 to TRBJ2-5; 7 bases are shared with TRBD1. This CDR3 is built from 14 residues. V was pared by 4 bases and J by 1 base, with 3 bases of the junction left unmatched. Looked up from germline, CDR1 is SGHNT and CDR2 is YENEEA. DNA of the CDR3: TGTGCCAGCAGCTCGAGGACAGGCCAAGAGACCCAGTACTTC. It yields the protein CASSSRTGQETQYF.

This chain links TRBV15 with TRBJ1-1; 8 bases agree with TRBD1. CDR1 and CDR2 (germline): LNHNV, YYDKDF (reference sequence). This CDR3 contains 15 residues. The ends lost 1 base at V and 11 bases at J; junction bases unmatched: 12. In DNA, the CDR3 is TGTGCCACCAGCAGAGGGACAGGGACCCTTATGAGGGCTTTCTTT. Protein product: CATSRGTGTLMRAFF.

This chain connects TRBV15 to TRBJ2-1; 15 bases fit TRBD2. J was trimmed by 8 bases and V by 4 bases; bases with no gene match: 6. The CDR3 covers 16 residues. Germline V lookup: CDR1 LNHNV, CDR2 YYDKDF (reference sequence). The CDR3 is CATSNGLAGGRDEQFF. In nucleotides, the CDR3 is TGTGCCACCAGCAACGGACTAGCGGGAGGGCGGGATGAGCAGTTCTTC.